This TCR beta chain stems from a study of T cell clones after liver transplantation. The wider study: In this trial, immunosuppression withdrawal was attempted within 2 years of liver transplant. Study-level results: Post-transplant, graft-donor-reactive CD4 TCRbeta sequences in blood dropped significantly in most of the 8 subjects.

TCRdb's copy holds only in-frame clones and misses some; the assay was immunoSEQ multiplex PCR. The table includes about 53,000 clones, around 84% detected once. Trimming took 0 bases from V and 7 from J, leaving 13 bases between them. The CDR3 sequence is 15 residues long. Germline V gene sequence: CDR1 MGHRA, CDR2 YSYEKL. This clone was seen a single time. What it recognizes is unknown. The source is a human donor who received a liver transplant. The specimen comprised CD4+ T cells from blood, sampled before liver transplant. This chain links TRBV4-1 with TRBJ1-3, with D possibly matching TRBD1 (5 bases). CDR3 in DNA: TGCGCCAGCAGCCAAGATAATCAGGGTGCGAACACCATATATTTT. This codes for CASSQDNQGANTIYF.